The present T cell receptor (beta chain) was sequenced within a study of blood T cell repertoires in COVID-19. CDR3 length: 19 amino acids. Germline trimming cut 3 bases from V and 0 bases from J; bases unmatched to any gene: 13. CDR1 LNHDA and CDR2 SQIVND come from the germline V gene (reference sequence). Method: immunoSEQ multiplex PCR; TCRdb's copy keeps in-frame clones and lacks some. Counted here are about 110,000 clones, approximately 70% occurring once; the ten biggest clones make up around 1.9%. The TCR sequence derives from a woman aged 40 to 49 with acute or convalescent COVID-19. This sequence joins TRBV19 and TRBJ1-2, with 10 positions matching TRBD1. Sequenced: peripheral blood. The CDR3 protein is CASSMSSGQGVAANYGYTF. DNA of the CDR3: TGTGCCAGTAGTATGAGTTCCGGACAGGGGGTCGCAGCTAACTATGGCTACACCTTC.